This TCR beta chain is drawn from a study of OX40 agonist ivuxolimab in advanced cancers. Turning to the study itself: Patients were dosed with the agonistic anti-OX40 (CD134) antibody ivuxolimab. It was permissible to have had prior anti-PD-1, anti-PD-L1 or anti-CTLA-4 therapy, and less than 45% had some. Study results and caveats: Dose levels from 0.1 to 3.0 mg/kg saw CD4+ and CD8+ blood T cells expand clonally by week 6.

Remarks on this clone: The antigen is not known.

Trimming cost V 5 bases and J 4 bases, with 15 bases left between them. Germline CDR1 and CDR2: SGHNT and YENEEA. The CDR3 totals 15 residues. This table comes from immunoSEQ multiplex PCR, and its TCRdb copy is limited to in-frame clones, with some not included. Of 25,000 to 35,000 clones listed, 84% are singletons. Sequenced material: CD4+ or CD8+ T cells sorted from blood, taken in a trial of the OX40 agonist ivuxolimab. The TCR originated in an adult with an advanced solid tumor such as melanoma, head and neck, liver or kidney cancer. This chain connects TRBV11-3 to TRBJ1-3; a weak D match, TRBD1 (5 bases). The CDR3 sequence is CASSPWDREGNTIYF. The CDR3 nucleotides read TGTGCCAGCAGCCCTTGGGACCGGGAAGGAAACACCATATATTTT.